These 8 T cell receptor beta chains originate from one sample sequenced in a study of blood T cell repertoires in COVID-19 (dated by TCRdb to the early 2020s). Libraries were made using the immunoSEQ multiplex PCR assay. Held by TCRdb, this immuneACCESS table contains in-frame sequences only and omits some clones. Under half of the omission traces to an unresolved V gene where checked; the cause of the rest is unknown. The sample profile shows approximately 68,000 clones; 65% to 90% of them were found once. The ten largest account for around 16% of the sample. What was sequenced was peripheral blood. Receptor source: an elderly man with active COVID-19.

The V call is TRBV5-5, the J call TRBJ2-5; D is unclear. The CDR3 totals 14 residues. Trimming removed 0 bases at V and 1 base at J, with 7 bases between. Germline loops: CDR1 SGHKS, CDR2 YYEKEE (reference sequence). The CDR3 loop is CASSLGSVQETQYF. The CDR3 coding sequence is TGTGCCAGCAGCTTGGGTTCAGTCCAAGAGACCCAGTACTTC. Drawing the rest from reference TRBV5-5 and TRBJ2-5, the complete variable domain is DAGVTQSPTHLIKTRGQQVTLRCSPISGHKSVSWYQQVLGQGPQFIFQYYEKEERGRGNFPDRFSARQFPNYSSELNVNALLLGDSALYLCASSLGSVQETQYFGPGTRLLVL.

The chain uses TRBV3-1 (or the pseudogene TRBV3-2) and TRBJ1-2; 7 positions agree with TRBD1. The V and J ends lost 4 bases and 0 bases, in that order; junction bases with no gene match: 2. In germline, CDR1 is LGHDT, CDR2 YNNKEL (reference sequence). The CDR3 runs to 14 residues. The CDR3 DNA is TGTGCCAGCAGCCTTACAGGGGCTAACTATGGCTACACCTTC. It yields the protein CASSLTGANYGYTF.

The chain is built from TRBV7-2 and TRBJ1-6, with D tentatively TRBD1 (6 bases). The CDR3 runs to 17 residues. V lost 1 base and J lost 4, with 14 bases in between. CDR1 and CDR2 from the germline V gene are SGHTA and FQGNSA. In nucleotides, the CDR3 is TGTGCCAGCAGCTTAGACTCCGAGGGGGTTTATAATTCACCCCTCCACTTT. Translating gives CASSLDSEGVYNSPLHF.

This clone was counted only a few times. This sequence joins TRBV7-9 and TRBJ2-7, with 11 bases identical to TRBD1. V gave up 3 bases and J gave up 6 bases; unmatched junction bases: 1. Germline V gene sequence: CDR1 SEHNR, CDR2 FQNEAQ (reference sequence). The CDR3 has 13 amino acids. The CDR3 DNA is TGTGCCAGCAGCTTCGGGACAGGGGGCGAGCAGTACTTC. It is translated as CASSFGTGGEQYF.

This clone was seen a few times. The genes are TRBV7-9 and TRBJ2-5; TRBD1 matches at 7 bases. The length of the CDR3 is 16 residues. V lost 4 bases, J lost 0 bases, and 8 bases stayed unmatched. CDR1 is SEHNR and CDR2 is FQNEAQ in the germline V gene (reference sequence). CDR3 DNA sequence: TGTGCCAGCAGCTCCCCGGACAGGACGGACCAAGAGACCCAGTACTTC. Translated: CASSSPDRTDQETQYF.

V gene TRBV3-1 (or the pseudogene TRBV3-2) combines with J gene TRBJ2-1; tentative D call: TRBD2 (5 bases). CDR1 and CDR2 from the germline V gene are LGHDT and YNNKEL (reference sequence). This CDR3 is built from 18 residues. V lost 2 bases, J lost 0 bases, and 17 bases lay in between. The CDR3 sequence is CASSQKTPEVGSYNEQFF. As DNA, the CDR3 is TGTGCCAGCAGCCAAAAAACTCCGGAGGTCGGCTCCTACAATGAGCAGTTCTTC.

The gene calls are TRBV24-1 and TRBJ2-3, with 8 bases fitting TRBD2. This CDR3 is 17 amino acids long. The trim removed 5 bases at V and 0 bases at J, leaving 9 bases unmatched. Germline V gene sequence: CDR1 KGHDR, CDR2 SFDVKD. The CDR3 nucleotides are TGTGCCACCAGTGCCCGGGGCGGGAGGACTAGCACAGATACGCAGTATTTT. Its translation: CATSARGGRTSTDTQYF.

V usage is TRBV11-3 and J usage is TRBJ2-3; D is unresolved. CDR1 and CDR2 (germline): SGHNT, YENEEA. V shed 1 base and J shed 4 bases, with 6 bases lying between them. The CDR3 covers 13 residues. The CDR3 nucleotides are TGTGCCAGCAGCTTAGTCAGATCAGATACGCAGTATTTT. Translating it yields CASSLVRSDTQYF.